This is a list of T cell receptor beta chains from one sample in a study of blood T cells in healthy people across ages. TCRdb processed the 5' RACE reads anew with MiXCR; each CDR3 protein has one entry. Here the sample spans more than 500,000 distinct CDR3 sequences, roughly a quarter being singletons. The data were also submitted as part of a second study, on T cells of mothers and their children.

The sample taken for sequencing was blood. These receptors were obtained from a boy younger than 10 in good health. The CDR3 runs from the conserved cysteine through the conserved F or W. D genes are given only for firm matches. Size values are once, few and many counts, or a class for expanded clones, and some rows have none.

d_call j_call v_call clone_size cdr3_nt cdr3_aa
. TRBJ1-4 TRBV6-5 . TGTGCCAGCAGTAGTTACATAGGGTCTAATGAAAAACTGTTTTTT CASSSYIGSNEKLFF
. TRBJ1-5 TRBV7-2 . TGTGCCAGCAGCTCGAGGGGGTTCCAGCCCCAGCATTTT CASSSRGFQPQHF
. TRBJ1-1 TRBV12-3/TRBV12-4 many TGTGCCAGCAACCTAGGAACGAACACTGAAGCTTTCTTT CASNLGTNTEAFF
TRBD2 TRBJ2-3 TRBV20-1 . TGCAGTGCTACCAAACCTAGCGGGGGACCGACAGATACGCAGTATTTT CSATKPSGGPTDTQYF
TRBD2 TRBJ2-7 TRBV20-1 . TGCAGTGCAGAGAGCGGGGCCTCCTACGAGCAGTACTTC CSAESGASYEQYF
TRBD1 TRBJ2-7 TRBV4-3 many TGCGCCAGCAGCCAACCACCTCCGGACAGGGCCTTTCAGGAGCAGTACTTC CASSQPPPDRAFQEQYF
. TRBJ2-6 TRBV9 few TGTGCCAGCAGTCACGGCCAGGGGCGGTCCTCTGGGGCCAACGTCCTGACTTTC CASSHGQGRSSGANVLTF
. TRBJ2-1 TRBV7-2 few TGTGCCAGCAGCCCAACCCAGGCGGGCAGGGAAGACAATGAGCAGTTCTTC CASSPTQAGREDNEQFF
. TRBJ1-2 TRBV12-3/TRBV12-4 . TGTGCCAGCAGCTCCAGGGTGGGGGACTATGGCTACACCTTC CASSSRVGDYGYTF
TRBD2 TRBJ2-5 TRBV7-7 . TGTGCTAGCAGCTTGGGGACTAGCGGGAAAGAGACCCAGTACTTC CASSLGTSGKETQYF
. TRBJ2-3 TRBV7-9 . TGTGCCAGCAGCTCTAATCGCGGAGATACGCAGTATTTT CASSSNRGDTQYF
. TRBJ2-6 TRBV20-1 . TGCAGTGCTAGCCGAAGGGGGGCCAACGTCCTGACTTTC CSASRRGANVLTF
. TRBJ2-6 TRBV5-6 few TGTGCCAGCAGAAAGGGACCGATCTCTGGGGCCAACGTCCCGACTTTC CASRKGPISGANVPTF
TRBD1 TRBJ1-4 TRBV19 . TGTGCCAGTAGTACCGGACAGGTGCGGACTAATGAAAAACTGTTTTTT CASSTGQVRTNEKLFF
. TRBJ2-5 TRBV20-1 . TGCAGTGCTAGGGGGTCGGTGGGAGAGACCCAGTACTTC CSARGSVGETQYF
. TRBJ1-4 TRBV21-1 . TGTGCCAGCAGCTTTGGAGATGAAAAACTGTTTTTT CASSFGDEKLFF
TRBD2 TRBJ2-7 TRBV7-9 . TGTGCCAGCAGTTATATCGGGACTAGCGGCTCCTACGAGCAGTACTTC CASSYIGTSGSYEQYF
TRBD1 TRBJ1-4 TRBV5-1 . TGCGCCAGCAGCAAGGGACAGGGGAGTGAAAAACTGTTTTTT CASSKGQGSEKLFF
TRBD2 TRBJ2-5 TRBV29-1 once TGCAGCGTTGAGGGGAGCGGGGGAGAGAGGTCCCAGTACTTC CSVEGSGGERSQYF
. TRBJ2-1 TRBV28 . TGTGCCAGCAGTTTAAGGCATAGCTCCTACAATGAGCAGTTCTTC CASSLRHSSYNEQFF
. TRBJ2-6 TRBV20-1 few TGCAGTGCACCCCCCCGACCTGGGGCCAACGTCCTGACTTTC CSAPPRPGANVLTF
. TRBJ1-1 TRBV9 . TGTGCCAGCAGCGTAGGGCCAGGCACTAACACTGAAGCTTTCTTT CASSVGPGTNTEAFF
. TRBJ2-4 TRBV5-1 . TGCGCCAGCAGACCGCGGGACTCCCACTGGAGGGCCAAAAACATTCAGTACTTC CASRPRDSHWRAKNIQYF
. TRBJ2-7 TRBV25-1 once TGTGCCAGCAGTGAATTCCCAGGCAAACGGGCACGCGAGCAGTACTTC CASSEFPGKRAREQYF
TRBD1 TRBJ1-1 TRBV10-3 . TGTGCCATCAGTGAGCGGACAGGGGAAGCTTTCTTT CAISERTGEAFF
. TRBJ2-7 TRBV14 . TGTGCCAGCAGCCAAGCCTCCGGACAGATCTACGAGCAGTACTTC CASSQASGQIYEQYF
. TRBJ1-2 TRBV20-1 . TGCAGTGCTAGCGGGACCGCCAAATACTACACCTTC CSASGTAKYYTF